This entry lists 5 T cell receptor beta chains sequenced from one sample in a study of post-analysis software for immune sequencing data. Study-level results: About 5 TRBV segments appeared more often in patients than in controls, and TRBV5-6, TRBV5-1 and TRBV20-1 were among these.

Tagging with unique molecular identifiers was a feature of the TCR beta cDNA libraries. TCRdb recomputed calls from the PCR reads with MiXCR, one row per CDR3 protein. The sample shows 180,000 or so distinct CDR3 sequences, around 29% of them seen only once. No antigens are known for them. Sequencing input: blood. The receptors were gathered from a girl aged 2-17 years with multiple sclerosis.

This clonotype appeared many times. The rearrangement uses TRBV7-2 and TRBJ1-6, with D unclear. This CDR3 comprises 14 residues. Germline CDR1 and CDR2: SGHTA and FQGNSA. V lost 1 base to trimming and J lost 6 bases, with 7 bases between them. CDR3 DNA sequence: TGTGCCAGCAGCTTAGACAGCTCTAATTCACCCCTCCACTTT. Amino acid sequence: CASSLDSSNSPLHF.

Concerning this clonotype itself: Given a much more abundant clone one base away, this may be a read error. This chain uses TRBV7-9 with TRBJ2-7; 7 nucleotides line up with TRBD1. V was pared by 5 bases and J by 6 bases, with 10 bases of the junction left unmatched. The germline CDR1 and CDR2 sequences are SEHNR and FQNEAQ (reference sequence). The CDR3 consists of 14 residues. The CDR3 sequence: CASSTTGTAGEQYF. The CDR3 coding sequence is TGTGCCAGCAGCACGACAGGGACGGCGGGCGAGCAGTACTTC.

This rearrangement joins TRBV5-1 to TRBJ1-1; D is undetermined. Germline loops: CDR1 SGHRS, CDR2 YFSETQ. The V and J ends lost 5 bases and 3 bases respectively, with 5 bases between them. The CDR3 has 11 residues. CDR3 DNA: TGCGCCAGCAGACAAGACACTGAAGCTTTCTTT. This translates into CASRQDTEAFF.

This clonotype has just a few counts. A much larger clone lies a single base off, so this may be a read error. The DNA for the CDR3 is TGTGCCAGCAGCTCGATCAGGGGGGCAGGGGACTACGAGCAGTACTTC. Amino acid sequence: CASSSIRGAGDYEQYF. V gene TRBV11-2 combines with J gene TRBJ2-4; weak D call: TRBD1 (7 bases). The J call may be mistaken, given a closer DNA end match to TRBJ2-7. Germline V gives CDR1 SGHAT, CDR2 FQNNGV. The CDR3 length is 16 residues.

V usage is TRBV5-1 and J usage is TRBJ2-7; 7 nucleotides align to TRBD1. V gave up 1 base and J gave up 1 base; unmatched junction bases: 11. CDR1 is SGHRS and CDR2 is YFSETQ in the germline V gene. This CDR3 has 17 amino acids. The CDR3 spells CASSLIPGGSGSYEQYF. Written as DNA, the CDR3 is TGCGCCAGCAGCTTGATCCCAGGGGGTTCGGGATCCTACGAGCAGTACTTC.